This T cell receptor (beta chain) is from a study of OX40 agonist ivuxolimab in advanced cancers. About the full investigation: The costimulatory receptor OX40 (CD134) was targeted by ivuxolimab, a fully human IgG2 agonistic monoclonal antibody. A male proportion of around 83% and a mean age of around 60 years, ranging from roughly 23 to 90, were recorded for the dose-escalation cohort. Of the 50 or so patients in dose escalation, 19 had hepatocellular carcinoma, around 15 had melanoma, 9 had renal cell carcinoma and 9 had head and neck cancer. Intravenous ivuxolimab was administered to patients every 2 weeks at six dose levels: 0.01, 0.1, 0.3, 1.5, 3 and 10 mg/kg. Prior anti-PD-1, anti-PD-L1 or anti-CTLA-4 therapy was permitted, and checkpoint inhibitors had been received by less than 45% of dose-escalation patients. Peripheral TCRbeta sequencing was intended to test whether TCR sequence diversity was altered and clonal T-cell expansion was caused by ivuxolimab. The paper reports the monotherapy dose-escalation portion (N of about 50 patients) of the phase I ivuxolimab trial. Partial responses were achieved by three dose-escalation patients, of whom one had hepatocellular carcinoma and two had cutaneous melanoma. The full study reports these points: Which antigens the clonally expanded peripheral T cells were specific for was not determined. Low levels of normalized T-cell clonal expansion were also shown by some nonresponding patients. In the 0.1-3.0 mg/kg groups, partial responders had among the lowest normalized peripheral clonal expansion, particularly in CD8+ T cells. After ivuxolimab, expanded clones were on average more numerous among CD8+ T cells than among CD4+ T cells. At doses of 0.1 to 3.0 mg/kg, clonal expansion of both CD4+ and CD8+ T cells in blood was seen between baseline and week 6.

The trial excluded patients who had a history of autoimmune disease or who were on systemic immunosuppression. Peripheral blood for TCR sequencing was collected from all dose cohorts at baseline, on cycle 4 day 1, and on cycle 7 day 1. The samples were taken from a phase I, first-in-human, multicenter, open-label dose-escalation trial of ivuxolimab. Adults with locally advanced or metastatic melanoma, renal cell carcinoma, hepatocellular carcinoma or head and neck squamous cell carcinoma were enrolled in the trial. CD4+ and CD8+ T cells were sorted separately from peripheral blood before TCR sequencing. The CDR3 has 13 amino acids, counting the end cysteine and phenylalanine. The CDR3 DNA has 39 bases and is translated from base 1. Trimming costs V 0 bases and J 6 bases, and their ends lie 9 bases apart. Sequences LNHNV (CDR1) and YYDKDF (CDR2) are obtained from the germline V gene (reference sequence).

This clone was detected only a few times. Its cognate antigen has yet to be identified. There are no base qualities to consult, and no much larger clone falls within one base. To sequence the TCRbeta CDR3 region, genomic DNA was isolated from the sorted cells. The immunoSEQ Assay was used to sequence the TCRbeta CDR3 regions. TCRdb mirrors the immuneACCESS table, restricted to in-frame sequences. Some clones are absent from its copies; in checked studies, under half trace to an unresolved V gene, and the reason for the others is unknown. The sample has about 59,000 clones on record, about 85% of them singletons. The top ten clonotypes cover 4% of the sample.

The sequencing used CD4+ or CD8+ T cells sorted from blood, collected in a trial of the OX40 agonist ivuxolimab. The receptor's source is an adult with an advanced solid tumor such as melanoma, head and neck, liver or kidney cancer. The chain couples TRBV15 to TRBJ2-7; the D gene identity is not certain. The DNA reads TGTGCCACCAGCAGAGATCGGGCCGCCGAGCAGTACTTC. Translated, it gives CATSRDRAAEQYF.